The following is a TCR beta chain sequence with its context. The record originates from a study of T-cell reconstitution after alpha-beta-depleted transplantation in children. The CDR3 runs to 15 residues. V shed 5 bases, J shed 3 bases, and the junction held 10 bases outside the gene matches. From germline, CDR1 is SGHVS and CDR2 FQNEAQ. Unique molecular identifiers were incorporated when the TCRbeta library was constructed. TCRdb fed the PCR reads into MiXCR, producing one record per CDR3 protein. The sample lists 170,000 or so distinct CDR3 sequences, approximately 6.6% occurring once. The J gene is TRBJ2-7, the V gene TRBV7-8, with TRBD1 matching 7 bases. The receptor's source is a human donor who donated a stem cell graft to a child with Wiskott-Aldrich syndrome. The specimen was PBMCs from the stem cell graft donor, collected from the stem cell graft. CDR3 nucleotide sequence: TGTGCCAGCAGCCGAGGATTGGCAGGGGGCTACGAGCAGTACTTC. Translating gives CASSRGLAGGYEQYF. Drawing the rest from reference TRBV7-8 and TRBJ2-7, the complete variable domain is GAGVSQSPRYKVAKRGQDVALRCDPISGHVSLFWYQQALGQGPEFLTYFQNEAQLDKSGLPSDRFFAERPEGSVSTLKIQRTQQEDSAVYLCASSRGLAGGYEQYFGPGTRLTVT.